This T cell receptor beta chain was documented in a study of T cell changes during pregnancy in multiple sclerosis. Sequencing used immunoSEQ multiplex PCR; TCRdb keeps in-frame clones, though not all of them. The sample holds approximately 72,000 clones, 92% seen once. This receptor was obtained from a female donor in good health, enrolled as a control in a pregnancy study. The sequencing here drew on peripheral blood, taken in the first trimester of pregnancy.

The CDR3 reads CATSRGLAGPNNEQFF. CDR3 in DNA: TGTGCCACCAGCAGAGGATTAGCGGGACCAAACAATGAGCAGTTCTTC. This sequence joins TRBV15 and TRBJ2-1, with 8 bases fitting TRBD2. The CDR3 runs 16 residues. CDR1 and CDR2 from the germline V gene are LNHNV and YYDKDF (reference sequence). The V gene end was trimmed by 1 base and the J gene end by 5 bases; junction bases not matched to a gene: 7.